The 10 T cell receptor beta chains below all came from one sample that was sequenced in a study of shared clonotypes between healthy human individuals. Assay used: immunoSEQ multiplex PCR; TCRdb lists only in-frame clones, some missing. The sample lists 2 million to 2.5 million clones; roughly 93% were seen once. Sequencing was performed on naive CD4+ T cells from PBMCs. The subset: CD45RA+ positively selected. The receptors come from a man between 18 and 35 years old in good health. Some clones in this sample may be carry-over from other donors' samples.

The chain links TRBV29-1 to TRBJ1-1; 9 bases line up with TRBD1. The germline CDR1 and CDR2 sequences are SQVTM and ANQGSEA. This CDR3 has 13 amino acids. The V and J ends lost 5 bases and 5 bases, in that order; junction bases with no gene match: 6. CDR3 residues: CSVNGQGQTEAFF. CDR3 nucleotide sequence: TGCAGCGTTAACGGACAGGGGCAGACTGAAGCTTTCTTT.

This chain uses TRBV10-3 with TRBJ2-7; 12 bases align to TRBD2. This CDR3 is built from 15 residues. J was trimmed by 1 base and V by 10 bases; bases with no gene match: 8. Per germline, CDR1 ENHRY and CDR2 SYGVKD. CDR3 in amino acids: CATGLAGLSSYEQYF. The CDR3 DNA reads as TGTGCCACCGGACTAGCGGGACTCTCATCCTACGAGCAGTACTTC.

V usage is TRBV30 and J usage is TRBJ1-2; 9 positions match TRBD1. The CDR3 length is 14 residues. V dropped 5 bases and J dropped 1; count of bases not matched to a gene: 5. Germline CDR1 reads GTSNPN; CDR2 reads SVGIG (reference sequence). CDR3 protein: CAWHRGQGNYGYTF. The CDR3 DNA reads TGTGCCTGGCATCGGGGACAGGGTAACTATGGCTACACCTTC.

CDR3 bases: TGTGCCAGCAGGCTAAGCGGGACTAGCACAGATACGCAGTATTTT. Amino acid sequence: CASRLSGTSTDTQYF. V is TRBV6-6 and J is TRBJ2-3; TRBD2 matches 7 bases. The CDR3 has 15 residues. V lost 6 bases, J lost 0 bases, and 6 bases stayed unmatched. Germline CDR1 MNHNY, CDR2 SVGAGI (reference sequence).

The chain uses TRBV2 and TRBJ1-6; a possible D gene is TRBD1 (5 bases). CDR1 and CDR2 (germline): SNHLY, FYNNEI. The V and J ends lost 7 bases and 9 bases respectively, with 10 bases between them. The CDR3 has 12 amino acids. CDR3 region: CASNQGGSPLHF. In nucleotides, the CDR3 is TGTGCCAGCAACCAGGGAGGTTCACCCCTCCACTTT. The whole variable domain, remainder taken from reference TRBV2 and TRBJ1-6, is EPEVTQTPSHQVTQMGQEVILRCVPISNHLYFYWYRQILGQKVEFLVSFYNNEISEKSEIFDDQFSVERPDGSNFTLKIRSTKLEDSAMYFCASNQGGSPLHFGNGTRLTVT.

J is TRBJ2-3 and V is TRBV5-1; 10 bases match TRBD2. The V segment lost 2 bases and the J segment 0 bases; nucleotides outside the gene matches: 6. Germline loops: CDR1 SGHRS, CDR2 YFSETQ. The CDR3 runs 17 residues. CDR3 nucleotide sequence: TGCGCCAGCAGCTTACTAGCGGGGAGGGGGAGCACAGATACGCAGTATTTT. Amino acid sequence: CASSLLAGRGSTDTQYF.

The gene calls are TRBV28 and TRBJ2-7, with 12 bases that match TRBD2. CDR1 is MDHEN and CDR2 is SYDVKM in the germline V gene. The CDR3 sequence is 16 residues long. The junction had 10 bases not matched to a gene; V was cut back by 4 bases and J by 6 bases. The CDR3 is CASSSPGLAGLGEQYF. As DNA, the CDR3 is TGTGCCAGCAGTTCCCCTGGACTAGCGGGACTTGGCGAGCAGTACTTC.

The chain combines TRBV27 with TRBJ2-7, with TRBD2 identical over 10 bases. This CDR3 region has 18 residues. Unmatched junction bases numbered 18, after V lost 10 bases and J lost 0 bases. Germline V lookup: CDR1 MNHEY, CDR2 SMNVEV (reference sequence). The CDR3 DNA reads as TGTGCCACCTCCCTCTGGGGACCTAGCGGGAGTTTCTCCTACGAGCAGTACTTC. It yields the protein CATSLWGPSGSFSYEQYF.

The gene calls are TRBV5-1 and TRBJ2-1, with 15 bases lining up with TRBD2. The germline gives CDR1 SGHRS, CDR2 YFSETQ. V trimming: 4 bases; J trimming: 2 bases; junction bases outside the gene matches: 10. The CDR3 is 19 amino acids. CDR3 in DNA: TGCGCCAGCAGCCACGGACTAGCGGGAGGGCCGTGGACCTACAATGAGCAGTTCTTC. This encodes CASSHGLAGGPWTYNEQFF.

The CDR3, as DNA: TGTGCCAGCAGCCAAGACCCGGGACACCTTTACGAGCAGTACTTC. This gives the protein CASSQDPGHLYEQYF. The rearrangement uses TRBV14 and TRBJ2-7; D may be TRBD1 (6 bases). The CDR3 has 15 amino acids. Germline loops: CDR1 SGHDN, CDR2 FVKESK. Trimming stripped 0 bases from V and 4 bases from J, with 13 bases between.